These 23 T cell receptor beta chains were sequenced from one sample in a study of metastatic and nonmetastatic thyroid tumors. Not a single patient had been given any form of treatment at any point before undergoing thyroid surgery. MiXCR was used by TCRdb to re-call the PCR reads. The sample carries roughly 40,000 clones, roughly 15% recorded once. The material sequenced was blood. The receptors originated from a female donor with papillary thyroid cancer or a benign thyroid nodule (not recorded which). Some clones in this sample may be carry-over from other donors' samples.

This rearrangement joins TRBV28 to TRBJ2-3; 7 bases fit TRBD2. With V trimmed by 2 bases and J by 6 bases, 20 bases remained unmatched. The CDR3 extends over 19 amino acids. In germline, CDR1 is MDHEN, CDR2 SYDVKM. Here the CDR3 DNA reads TGTGCCAGCAGTTTAGAATGGCTAGCGGTAGCGGCCCTAGGGGATACGCAGTATTTT. Translated: CASSLEWLAVAALGDTQYF.

As regards this clone: The junction differs from germline at one of its ends, possibly a read error. The J gene is TRBJ1-1, the V gene TRBV6-1; D is possibly TRBD1 (5 bases). CDR1 is MNHNS and CDR2 is SASEGT in the germline V gene. The CDR3 loop spans 14 amino acids. The CDR3 sequence: CASRRAWGNTDPDF. The CDR3 region has the DNA TGTGCCAGCCGTAGGGCTTGGGGGAACACTGACCCTGACTTT.

This clone appeared many times. The rearrangement joins TRBV11-2 to TRBJ2-3; no clear D gene. Germline V lookup: CDR1 SGHAT, CDR2 FQNNGV. V lost 1 base to trimming and J lost 4 bases, with 15 bases between them. The CDR3 is made up of 16 amino acids. The CDR3 sequence is CASSLVILVGPDTQYF. As DNA, the CDR3 is TGTGCCAGCAGCTTAGTGATCCTAGTTGGTCCAGATACGCAGTATTTT.

The sample holds many counts of this clone. This chain connects TRBV27 to TRBJ1-4; D perhaps matches TRBD1 (6 bases). Per the germline V gene, CDR1 is MNHEY and CDR2 is SMNVEV (reference sequence). Deletions cut 6 bases from V and 8 bases from J, with 19 bases between. The CDR3 covers 15 residues. CDR3 loop: CASRGWGRGGEKLFF. Here the CDR3 DNA reads TGTGCCAGCAGAGGGTGGGGCAGGGGTGGGGAAAAACTGTTTTTT.

This clone was counted ten times or more. V is TRBV12-5 and J is TRBJ1-2; D is unclear. V lost 6 bases, J lost 6 bases, and 11 bases lay in between. The length of the CDR3 is 12 residues. Germline loops: CDR1 LGHNT, CDR2 FRNRAP. This chain's CDR3 is CASGADPNGYTF. The CDR3, as DNA: TGTGCTAGTGGAGCGGACCCAAATGGCTACACCTTC.

This clone was seen at least ten times. The CDR3 DNA sequence: TGTGCCACCCAGCGGGCGGAAAACTATGGCTACACCTTC. This sequence encodes CATQRAENYGYTF. The chain is built from TRBV10-3 and TRBJ1-2; D not certain. The CDR3 is 13 residues long. The V end was cut by 10 bases, the J end by 2 bases, with 14 bases between. Germline values: CDR1 ENHRY, CDR2 SYGVKD.

V and J are TRBV6-1 and TRBJ2-2; 7 positions match TRBD1. Per germline, CDR1 MNHNS and CDR2 SASEGT. The CDR3 extends over 14 amino acids. The V and J ends lost 8 bases and 1 base, in that order; junction bases with no gene match: 4. Here the CDR3 reads CASCRQGNTGELFF. The CDR3 DNA reads TGTGCCAGCTGCCGACAGGGGAACACCGGGGAGCTGTTTTTT.

J is TRBJ2-3 and V is TRBV7-8; D gene ambiguous. CDR3 length: 14 amino acids. V lost 1 base and J lost 1, with 6 bases in between. The germline gives CDR1 SGHVS, CDR2 FQNEAQ. CDR3 coding DNA: TGTGCCAGCAGCTTAGTTCTGGGCACAGATACGCAGTATTTT. Translation gives CASSLVLGTDTQYF.

This clone was counted at least ten times. The V call is TRBV19, the J call TRBJ2-6; D is ambiguous. Germline loops: CDR1 LNHDA, CDR2 SQIVND (reference sequence). CDR3 length: 17 amino acids. Trimming took off 3 bases at V and 0 bases at J, with 12 bases between the two ends. CDR3 protein: CASSMRPQASGANVLTF. DNA of the CDR3: TGTGCCAGTAGTATGAGGCCGCAGGCCTCTGGGGCCAACGTCCTGACTTTC.

This clone was observed at least ten times. V and J are TRBV7-9 and TRBJ1-4, with D possibly matching TRBD1 (5 bases). CDR1 and CDR2 from the germline V gene are SEHNR and FQNEAQ (reference sequence). Trimming removed 1 base at V and 7 bases at J, with 7 bases between. The CDR3 consists of 13 residues. CDR3 coding DNA: TGTGCCAGCAGCTTAGTGACAGCTGAAAAACTGTTTTTT. This translates into CASSLVTAEKLFF.

This clone was detected ten times or more. V usage is TRBV12-3 or TRBV12-4 and J usage is TRBJ2-1, with D possibly TRBD1 on 5 matching bases. The V end lost 8 bases, the J end lost 0 bases, and 23 bases lay between the germline ends. This CDR3 contains 18 residues. CDR3 in DNA: TGTGCCAGCCCCAACGACAGCCCCAAGGTCTGCTCCTACAATGAGCAGTTCTTC. Protein sequence: CASPNDSPKVCSYNEQFF.

This clone was counted ten times or more. The chain links TRBV4-1 to TRBJ2-1, with D tentatively TRBD2 (5 bases). The CDR3 is 12 residues long. Per germline, CDR1 MGHRA and CDR2 YSYEKL. V was cut by 4 bases and J by 8 bases, with 9 bases left in between. The CDR3: CASSPTRDEQFF. The CDR3, as DNA: TGCGCCAGCAGCCCTACTAGAGATGAGCAGTTCTTC.

The chain links TRBV5-1 to TRBJ2-2; 11 nucleotides line up with TRBD2. V lost 4 bases to trimming and J lost 4 bases; unmatched junction nucleotides: 9. The CDR3 extends over 17 amino acids. CDR1 and CDR2 from the germline V gene are SGHRS and YFSETQ. The CDR3 DNA follows: TGCGCCAGCAGCCTGGACACTAGCGGGGGTACCACCGGGGAGCTGTTTTTT. It translates to CASSLDTSGGTTGELFF. Supplemented by reference TRBV5-1 and TRBJ2-2, the full variable domain reads KAGVTQTPRYLIKTRGQQVTLSCSPISGHRSVSWYQQTPGQGLQFLFEYFSETQRNKGNFPGRFSGRQFSNSRSEMNVSTLELGDSALYLCASSLDTSGGTTGELFFGEGSRLTVL.

This chain connects TRBV30 to TRBJ1-2, with D possibly matching TRBD1 (6 bases). The CDR3 contains 15 residues. The V end lost 0 bases, the J end lost 8 bases, and 19 bases lay between the germline ends. Germline V gene sequence: CDR1 GTSNPN, CDR2 SVGIG (reference sequence). The CDR3 DNA reads as TGTGCCTGGAGTGTACTTCGGGGGCGCGGTAACGGCTACACCTTC. This codes for CAWSVLRGRGNGYTF.

This clone was recorded many times. This chain joins TRBV7-2 and TRBJ2-2, with TRBD1 matching 9 bases. Germline V gene data show CDR1 as SGHTA and CDR2 as FQGNSA. There are 16 residues in the CDR3. Unmatched junction bases numbered 3, after V lost 0 bases and J lost 4 bases. DNA of the CDR3: TGTGCCAGCAGCTTAGCCGGGACAGGGATCACCGGGGAGCTGTTTTTT. Protein product: CASSLAGTGITGELFF.

The J gene is TRBJ1-2, the V gene TRBV7-3; the D is unclear. The CDR3 spans 13 residues. Deletions cut 5 bases from V and 8 bases from J, with 15 bases between. Looked up from germline, CDR1 is SGHTA and CDR2 is FQGTGA. CDR3 DNA sequence: TGTGCCAGCAGCCCGGACGGCGGAGGGGGCTACACCTTC. This sequence encodes CASSPDGGGGYTF.

In its sample, this clone was seen a few times. This may come from a read error, since a much larger clone is one base off. The V call is TRBV4-1, the J call TRBJ2-1, with unresolved D. The CDR3 extends over 13 amino acids. CDR1 and CDR2 (germline): MGHRA, YSYEKL. Trimming stripped 2 bases from V and 12 bases from J, with 14 bases between. The CDR3 loop reads CASSQYYEYPQFF. The CDR3 nucleotides read TGCGCCAGCAGCCAATACTATGAGTATCCGCAGTTCTTC.

This clone has ten or more counts. This chain uses TRBV10-3 with TRBJ2-7; 7 bases map to TRBD1. This CDR3 has 12 amino acids. Germline trimming cut 7 bases from V and 3 bases from J; bases unmatched to any gene: 3. The germline V gene has CDR1 ENHRY and CDR2 SYGVKD. CDR3 region: CAITDRIYEQYF. CDR3 nucleotide sequence: TGTGCCATCACGGACAGGATCTACGAGCAGTACTTC.

This clone occurred many times. The chain couples TRBV18 to TRBJ1-1; no clear D gene. The germline gives CDR1 KGHSH, CDR2 LQKENI. CDR3 length: 13 residues. Trimming cost V 2 bases and J 1 base, with 5 bases left between them. The CDR3 bases are TGTGCCAGCTCACCAACGACGAACACTGAAGCTTTCTTT. This sequence encodes CASSPTTNTEAFF.

This clone appeared many times. This may stem from a read error, because a much larger clone lies one nucleotide away. The chain recombines TRBV27 with TRBJ2-1, with 8 positions matching TRBD2. Germline V gene data show CDR1 as MNHEY and CDR2 as SMNVEV (reference sequence). The junction had 7 bases not matched to a gene; V was cut back by 6 bases and J by 0 bases. There are 16 residues in the CDR3. CDR3 DNA: TGTGCCAGCAGGGGAGCGGGAGCCACCTCCTACAATGAGCAGTTCTTC. This translates into CASRGAGATSYNEQFF.

Many counts were recorded for this clone. This chain links TRBV20-1 with TRBJ1-2; D is possibly TRBD1 (5 bases). This CDR3 is 15 amino acids long. Germline values: CDR1 DFQATT, CDR2 SNEGSKA (reference sequence). The V gene lost 0 bases and the J gene lost 5 bases, with 16 bases spanning the gap. CDR3 loop: CSARDLQVPRYGYTF. CDR3 in DNA: TGCAGTGCTAGAGATTTACAGGTCCCCCGGTATGGCTACACCTTC.

As for this clone: The same CDR3 is also encoded by other DNA sequences in this sample. The chain employs TRBV10-1 and TRBJ2-1, with 8 bases identical to TRBD1. With V trimmed by 3 bases and J by 1 base, 8 bases remained unmatched. Per germline, CDR1 WNHNN and CDR2 SYGVQD (reference sequence). The CDR3 sequence is 17 residues long. The CDR3 coding sequence is TGCGCCAGCAGTGAAGGCGTTAGGACAGGGTCCTACAATGAGCAGTTCTTC. It specifies CASSEGVRTGSYNEQFF.

The genes are TRBV6-1 and TRBJ1-2, with D possibly being TRBD1 (6 bases). The CDR3 extends over 14 amino acids. Trimming took 9 bases from V and 3 from J, leaving 17 bases between them. Germline V gene data show CDR1 as MNHNS and CDR2 as SASEGT. The CDR3 DNA follows: TGTGCCAGGTCGGGGGGCGATTTTGACTATGGCTACACCTTC. Its protein is CARSGGDFDYGYTF.